Here is one T cell receptor beta chain with its context. The protocol was immunoSEQ multiplex PCR, while the TCRdb copy is restricted to in-frame clones and leaves out a portion. The table records about 36,000 clones, around 77% of them present only once. The source of the sample is a study of OX40 agonist ivuxolimab in advanced cancers. As for the study in general: It was ivuxolimab, an agonistic anti-OX40 (CD134) antibody, that patients were treated with.

Germline V CDR1 and CDR2: SGHAT, FQNNGV. This CDR3 has 12 amino acids. V lost 7 bases and J lost 5, with 11 bases in between. The cohort excluded patients with autoimmune disease history or systemic immunosuppression. Sample: CD4+ or CD8+ T cells sorted from blood, taken in a trial of the OX40 agonist ivuxolimab. The chain joins TRBV11-2 to TRBJ1-1, with TRBD1 as a possible D gene (6 bases). This clonotype was sampled from an adult with an advanced solid tumor such as melanoma, head and neck, liver or kidney cancer. The CDR3 DNA follows: TGTGCCAGCAAGGGGGGAGAAACTGAAGCTTTCTTT. It is translated as CASKGGETEAFF.